The T cell receptor beta chain under discussion was sequenced for a study of Tregs in tolerant kidney transplant recipients. Study-level results: Biological reproducibility was not directly addressed in this study.

CDR3 size: 17 residues. CDR1 and CDR2 from the germline V gene are SGHRS and YFSETQ. Trimming took 4 bases from V and 0 from J; bases not matched to a gene: 7. The assay was immunoSEQ multiplex PCR, and TCRdb's table has in-frame clones only and misses some. This sample's clone table lists about 14,000 clones. With respect to this clone: No antigen is known for it. Read data end 3 residues before the CDR3 end; the end is taken from the germline J gene.

Mixed chimerism was transient after nonmyeloablative marrow transplants from related graft donors. V gene TRBV5-1 combines with J gene TRBJ2-3; 11 bases map to TRBD2. The TCR comes from a human patient who received a combined kidney and bone marrow transplant. Some of these T cells may belong to the graft donor. The sequencing used CD8+ T cells from blood (PBMCs), collected 6 months after the transplant. The CDR3 bases that were read are TGCGCCAGCAGCCAAATTATAGCGGGGGGGAGCACAGATACG. Its translation is CASSQIIAGGSTDT. Given in full, the CDR3 is CASSQIIAGGSTDTQYF. The whole variable domain, remainder taken from reference TRBV5-1 and TRBJ2-3, is KAGVTQTPRYLIKTRGQQVTLSCSPISGHRSVSWYQQTPGQGLQFLFEYFSETQRNKGNFPGRFSGRQFSNSRSEMNVSTLELGDSALYLCASSQIIAGGSTDTQYFGPGTRLTVL.